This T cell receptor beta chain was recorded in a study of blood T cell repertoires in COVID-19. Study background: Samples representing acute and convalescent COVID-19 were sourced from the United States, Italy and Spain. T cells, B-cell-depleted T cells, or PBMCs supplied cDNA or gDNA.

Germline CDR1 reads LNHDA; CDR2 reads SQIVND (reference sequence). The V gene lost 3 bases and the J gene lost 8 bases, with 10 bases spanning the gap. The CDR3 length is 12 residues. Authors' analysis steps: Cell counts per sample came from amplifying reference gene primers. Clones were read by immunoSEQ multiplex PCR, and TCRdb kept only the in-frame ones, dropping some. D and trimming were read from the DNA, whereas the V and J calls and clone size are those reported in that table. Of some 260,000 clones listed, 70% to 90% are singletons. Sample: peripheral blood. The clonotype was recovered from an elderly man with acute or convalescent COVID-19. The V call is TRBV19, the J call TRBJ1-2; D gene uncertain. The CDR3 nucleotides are TGTGCCAGTAGTATCTTGGGAGGCGGCTACACCTTC. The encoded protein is CASSILGGGYTF. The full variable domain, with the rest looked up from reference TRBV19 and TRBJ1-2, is DGGITQSPKYLFRKEGQNVTLSCEQNLNHDAMYWYRQDPGQGLRLIYYSQIVNDFQKGDIAEGYSVSREKKESFPLTVTSAQKNPTAFYLCASSILGGGYTFGSGTRLTVV.